Listed below are T cell receptor beta chains from one sample, sequenced in a study. TCRdb processed the RT-PCR reads anew with MiXCR; each CDR3 protein has one entry. The sample has hundreds of thousands of distinct CDR3 sequences; approximately 14% are singletons. The specimen was memory CD4+ T cells from blood. The receptors shown here come from a female donor in good health, serving as a healthy control. CDR3s include the opening cysteine and the closing phenylalanine or tryptophan. A D gene is named only where the DNA matches it firmly. Clone size, where shown, is once, few, many, or a class for clones that have expanded.

d_call | j_call | clone_size | v_call | cdr3_aa | cdr3_nt
TRBD2 | TRBJ2-1 | - | TRBV18 | CASSPLALAGVNEQFF | TGTGCCAGCTCACCACTCGCACTAGCGGGAGTGAATGAGCAGTTCTTC
- | TRBJ2-3 | few | TRBV7-7 | CASSPIAPGVNTQYF | TGTGCTAGCAGCCCTATTGCCCCGGGAGTCAATACGCAGTATTTT
- | TRBJ2-7 | - | TRBV20-1 | CSEGRDYEQYF | TGCAGTGAGGGGAGAGACTACGAGCAGTACTTC
TRBD1 | TRBJ1-5 | - | TRBV5-1 | CASSWGDRDGQPQHF | TGCGCCAGCAGCTGGGGGGACAGGGATGGTCAGCCCCAGCATTTT
- | TRBJ2-7 | - | TRBV6-6 | CASSYPQGESYEQYF | TGTGCCAGCAGTTACCCCCAGGGTGAATCCTACGAGCAGTACTTC
- | TRBJ2-1 | few | TRBV6-6 | CASSRLVVLYNEQFF | TGTGCCAGCAGCCGACTCGTGGTTCTCTACAATGAGCAGTTCTTC
- | TRBJ2-7 | - | TRBV7-8 | CASSPTKGYEQYF | TGTGCCAGCAGCCCCACGAAGGGATACGAGCAGTACTTC
- | TRBJ1-1 | many | TRBV6-5 | CASSSAWRDTEAFF | TGTGCCAGCAGTTCGGCATGGCGGGACACTGAAGCTTTCTTT
TRBD1 | TRBJ2-1 | many | TRBV30 | CAWISRGQGSYNEQFF | TGTGCCTGGATTAGTAGGGGGCAGGGCTCCTACAATGAGCAGTTCTTC
- | TRBJ2-3 | many | TRBV4-3 | CASSQDSAGWASTDTQYF | TGCGCCAGCAGCCAAGATTCTGCAGGGTGGGCTAGCACAGATACGCAGTATTTT
- | TRBJ1-1 | - | TRBV24-1 | CATSDPDTEAFF | TGTGCCACCAGTGATCCGGACACTGAAGCTTTCTTT
- | TRBJ2-6 | few | TRBV10-3 | CAISSSGANVLTF | TGTGCCATCTCCAGCTCTGGGGCCAACGTCCTGACTTTC
TRBD1 | TRBJ2-7 | few | TRBV5-1 | CASSPARDRGTYEQYF | TGCGCCAGCAGCCCCGCACGGGACAGGGGCACCTACGAGCAGTACTTC
TRBD1 | TRBJ2-6 | few | TRBV5-1 | CASSSDRAAGANVLTF | TGCGCCAGCAGCTCGGACAGGGCGGCTGGGGCCAACGTCCTGACTTTC
TRBD2 | TRBJ2-3 | - | TRBV18 | CASSPPGLAGLDTQYF | TGTGCCAGCTCACCACCGGGACTAGCGGGATTGGATACGCAGTATTTT
- | TRBJ1-2 | many | TRBV12-3/TRBV12-4 | CASTPGGPYGYTF | TGTGCCAGCACCCCGGGGGGCCCTTATGGCTACACCTTC
- | TRBJ1-1 | - | TRBV9 | CASSATTASPSEAFF | TGTGCCAGCAGCGCGACGACAGCCTCCCCTTCTGAAGCTTTCTTT
- | TRBJ1-6 | - | TRBV4-1 | CASSQKVGQGWNSPLHF | TGCGCCAGCAGCCAGAAGGTCGGGCAGGGTTGGAATTCACCCCTCCACTTT
- | TRBJ2-7 | - | TRBV6-2/TRBV6-3 | CASSQRVGGHYEQYF | TGTGCCAGCAGCCAACGGGTGGGAGGACACTACGAGCAGTACTTC
- | TRBJ2-3 | few | TRBV20-1 | CSALLVHTQYF | TGCAGTGCTCTGCTGGTGCATACGCAGTATTTT
TRBD1 | TRBJ1-1 | few | TRBV7-6 | CASSRGGLDRPEAFF | TGTGCCAGCAGCAGGGGGGGATTGGACAGGCCCGAAGCTTTCTTT
TRBD1 | TRBJ1-5 | many | TRBV20-1 | CSASGQASNQPQHF | TGCAGTGCGTCGGGACAGGCGAGCAATCAGCCCCAGCATTTT
TRBD2 | TRBJ2-3 | many | TRBV7-2 | CASSFSGGASDTQYF | TGTGCCAGCAGCTTTAGCGGGGGGGCTTCGGATACGCAGTATTTT
- | TRBJ1-6 | many | TRBV6-5 | CAARVSVDSPLHF | TGTGCCGCGAGGGTATCAGTCGATTCACCCCTCCACTTT
- | TRBJ2-1 | - | TRBV12-3/TRBV12-4 | CASSFGTAAYNEQFF | TGTGCCAGCAGTTTTGGTACCGCCGCCTACAATGAGCAGTTCTTC
- | TRBJ2-1 | many | TRBV6-5 | CASSYSRLTPQFF | TGTGCCAGCAGTTACTCGAGGCTAACCCCCCAGTTCTTC
- | TRBJ1-1 | - | TRBV12-3/TRBV12-4 | CASTPPPGRRNTEAFF | TGTGCCAGCACCCCCCCCCCAGGACGGAGAAACACTGAAGCTTTCTTT
- | TRBJ2-7 | many | TRBV7-8 | CASSWRSGRSYEQYF | TGTGCCAGCAGCTGGAGGTCAGGTCGCTCCTACGAGCAGTACTTC
- | TRBJ1-1 | - | TRBV20-1 | CSARAEAFF | TGCAGTGCTAGAGCCGAAGCTTTCTTT
TRBD2 | TRBJ2-3 | few | TRBV7-9 | CASSLGAGDRKDTQYF | TGTGCCAGCAGCTTAGGAGCGGGAGACCGTAAAGATACGCAGTATTTT
- | TRBJ2-3 | few | TRBV5-1 | CASSLYGTRGDTQYF | TGCGCCAGCAGCTTGTATGGCACCCGGGGAGATACGCAGTATTTT
TRBD2 | TRBJ2-7 | - | TRBV5-4 | CASSPVAGGPSEQYF | TGTGCCAGCAGCCCGGTCGCGGGAGGGCCCTCCGAGCAGTACTTC
TRBD1 | TRBJ2-1 | many | TRBV20-1 | CSITKGGAFDNEQFF | TGCAGCATCACAAAAGGGGGCGCATTCGACAATGAGCAGTTCTTC
TRBD2 | TRBJ2-7 | - | TRBV20-1 | CSASGRAGEQYF | TGCAGTGCTAGCGGGAGGGCAGGCGAGCAGTACTTC
TRBD1 | TRBJ2-7 | few | TRBV6-1 | CASSDGQGVYEQYF | TGTGCCAGCAGTGATGGACAGGGGGTCTACGAGCAGTACTTC
- | TRBJ1-1 | - | TRBV6-2/TRBV6-3 | CAAQPSGSVPEAFF | TGTGCTGCCCAGCCGTCCGGGTCCGTCCCTGAAGCTTTCTTT
- | TRBJ2-3 | few | TRBV6-2/TRBV6-3 | CASSRVTRTDTQYF | TGTGCCAGCAGTCGGGTCACCCGCACAGATACGCAGTATTTT
- | TRBJ2-7 | few | TRBV18 | CASSPYSDRDRYEQYF | TGTGCCAGCTCACCATATTCGGACAGAGACCGCTACGAGCAGTACTTC
- | TRBJ2-1 | few | TRBV20-1 | CSASSADYNEQFF | TGCAGTGCTAGTTCAGCGGATTACAATGAGCAGTTCTTC
TRBD1 | TRBJ2-1 | many | TRBV4-1 | CASSQDMSQGARNEQFF | TGCGCCAGCAGCCAAGATATGTCTCAGGGGGCGCGCAATGAGCAGTTCTTC
- | TRBJ1-1 | - | TRBV29-1 | CSVERGGNTEAFF | TGCAGCGTTGAACGGGGGGGGAACACTGAAGCTTTCTTT
TRBD1 | TRBJ2-1 | - | TRBV6-5 | CASSFGPGQGINEQFF | TGTGCCAGCAGTTTCGGACCGGGACAGGGAATTAATGAGCAGTTCTTC
- | TRBJ2-6 | - | TRBV7-3 | CASSSPAQGANVLTF | TGTGCCAGCAGCTCTCCCGCCCAGGGGGCCAACGTCCTGACTTTC
TRBD2 | TRBJ2-7 | few | TRBV29-1 | CSAGPGLANQYF | TGCAGCGCGGGCCCGGGACTAGCGAATCAGTACTTC
- | TRBJ2-1 | few | TRBV6-5 | CASRLAGPQAEQFF | TGTGCCAGCAGACTGGCGGGACCCCAGGCAGAGCAGTTCTTC